This is a list of T cell receptor beta chains from one sample in a study of identical twins. TCRdb re-called the 5' RACE reads through MiXCR, storing one row per CDR3 protein. Altogether around 500,000 distinct CDR3 sequences are present, approximately 14% being singletons, with the ten largest covering about 0.54%. The same data also contributed to another study, on yellow fever vaccine responses in identical twins.

The specimen was CD4+ T cells sorted from blood. Receptors originate from a woman aged 18-29 years in good health. Both conserved end residues are part of each CDR3. Each record gives: V gene, J gene, clone size, D gene, CDR3 protein, CDR3 DNA. D genes are given only for firm matches. Not every row has a clone size; where given, it reads once, few, many or a size class.

TRBV3-1	TRBJ2-5	many	TRBD2	CASSQTSGEETQYF	TGTGCCAGCAGCCAGACTAGCGGCGAGGAGACCCAGTACTTC
TRBV4-2	TRBJ2-1	few	TRBD2	CASSPLAGGPGEQFF	TGTGCCAGCAGCCCACTAGCGGGGGGGCCTGGGGAGCAGTTCTTC
TRBV5-1	TRBJ2-3	few	-	CASSLERADTQYF	TGCGCCAGCAGCTTGGAGCGGGCAGATACGCAGTATTTT
TRBV6-5	TRBJ1-1	-	-	CASSYSNPPTGQGNTEAFF	TGTGCCAGCAGTTACTCGAATCCCCCTACGGGGCAGGGGAACACTGAAGCTTTCTTT
TRBV6-1	TRBJ2-1	-	-	CASTVEVSGEQFF	TGTGCCAGCACAGTGGAGGTCTCTGGTGAGCAGTTCTTC
TRBV14	TRBJ2-1	-	TRBD1	CASSQDPTSGQGRRSSYNEQFF	TGTGCCAGCAGCCAAGATCCCACATCGGGACAGGGGCGCCGAAGCTCCTACAATGAGCAGTTCTTC
TRBV27	TRBJ2-3	-	TRBD1	CASSFLGGRTDTQYF	TGTGCCAGCAGTTTCCTAGGGGGCCGGACAGATACGCAGTATTTT
TRBV6-5	TRBJ2-3	-	TRBD2	CASSYLAGGPTDTQYF	TGTGCCAGCAGTTACTTAGCGGGGGGTCCCACAGATACGCAGTATTTT
TRBV5-1	TRBJ2-2	-	TRBD2	CASSLGAVSGDTGELFF	TGCGCCAGCAGCTTGGGGGCCGTCAGCGGGGACACCGGGGAGCTGTTTTTT
TRBV6-4	TRBJ1-6	-	-	CASSVQENSPLHF	TGTGCCAGCAGTGTCCAGGAAAATTCACCCCTCCACTTT
TRBV6-4	TRBJ2-1	few	TRBD1	CASSAQGAGEQFF	TGTGCCAGCAGTGCACAGGGGGCGGGCGAGCAGTTCTTC
TRBV2	TRBJ2-1	-	-	CASSGVSYNEQFF	TGTGCCAGCAGTGGGGTTTCCTACAATGAGCAGTTCTTC
TRBV24-1	TRBJ2-3	-	-	CATSDFGRGVSTDTQYF	TGTGCCACCAGTGATTTCGGTAGAGGGGTCAGCACAGATACGCAGTATTTT
TRBV20-1	TRBJ2-3	few	TRBD2	CSASGLATTDTQYF	TGCAGTGCCTCGGGACTAGCGACGACAGATACGCAGTATTTT
TRBV10-3	TRBJ2-1	-	-	CAISEGSFPQEQFF	TGTGCCATCAGTGAGGGCTCTTTCCCCCAAGAGCAGTTCTTC
TRBV4-3	TRBJ2-1	-	TRBD2	CASSQDRLAASYNEQFF	TGCGCCAGCAGCCAAGATAGACTAGCGGCCTCCTACAATGAGCAGTTCTTC
TRBV15	TRBJ2-1	-	-	CATSRAAPTYNEQFF	TGTGCCACCAGCAGAGCAGCGCCAACCTACAATGAGCAGTTCTTC
TRBV6-1	TRBJ2-3	-	-	CASRSKSRGWADTQYF	TGTGCCAGCAGATCCAAGAGCCGTGGTTGGGCAGATACGCAGTATTTT
TRBV30	TRBJ2-1	-	-	CAWSPDNEQFF	TGTGCCTGGAGTCCCGACAATGAGCAGTTCTTC
TRBV9	TRBJ2-7	-	-	CASSVAPWEPYEQYF	TGTGCCAGCAGCGTAGCTCCATGGGAGCCCTACGAGCAGTACTTC